The sequence of this T cell receptor (beta chain) was determined in a study of CD8+ T cells in alopecia areata. About the research overall: Tofacitinib continued for 6 to 18 months and was then withheld for 6 months. The study's findings and limits: Normal skin contains resident alphabeta T cells, and these are also sequenced in scalp samples. Lesional scalp displayed greater clonality than normal scalp, most notably in alopecia totalis/universalis.

The CDR3 covers 15 residues. CDR1 and CDR2 from the germline V gene are SGHRS and YFSETQ. The ends lost 4 bases at V and 6 bases at J; junction bases unmatched: 9. RNA extraction was followed by reverse transcription into cDNA, which acted as the sequencing template. Method: immunoSEQ multiplex PCR; TCRdb's copy keeps in-frame clones and lacks some. The sample records about 200,000 clones, about 60% being singletons. Alopecia areata patients gave lesional scalp punch biopsies and peripheral blood samples. For this clone: Its cognate antigen is unknown.

The sample in question was CD4+ T cells sorted from blood, obtained at week 0. The V and J genes are TRBV5-1 and TRBJ1-2, with 10 bases that match TRBD1. The TCR was taken from a human donor with alopecia areata. As DNA, the CDR3 is TGCGCCAGCAGCGGAGTGACAGGGGGCGCGAATGGCTACACCTTC. Amino acids: CASSGVTGGANGYTF.